Below, one T cell receptor beta chain is given with its context. Its antigen is undetermined. The data were taken from a study of T cell repertoires in cytomegalovirus infection. Overall study: Recently identified HLA-C-restricted and well-studied HLA-B-restricted CMV epitopes were used. It was the public TCR beta signatures that indicated both CMV infection and matching HLA type.

MiXCR was run by TCRdb on the reads, yielding one entry per CDR3 protein. In the table there are around 71,000 distinct CDR3 sequences, approximately 22% of which are singletons. Broader study findings: The study found HLA-C-restricted CMV-specific TCR beta clonotypes dominating the ex vivo response. Summed frequency of shared TCR beta families picked out CMV carriers who also had the relevant HLA.

V gave up 0 bases and J gave up 6 bases, with 7 bases separating them. The germline CDR1 and CDR2 sequences are SGDLS and YYNGEE. The CDR3 covers 12 residues. The chain is built from TRBV9 and TRBJ2-7; a possible D gene is TRBD2 (5 bases). The receptor's source is a human donor in good health (CMV status not recorded). Some clones in this sample may be carry-over from other donors' samples. Sequencing used CD8+ T cells from cultured PBMCs, obtained from culture after CMV antigen stimulation. The chain's CDR3 is CASSVGGPEQYF. CDR3 bases: TGTGCCAGCAGCGTAGGAGGGCCCGAGCAGTACTTC. Full variable domain (outside the CDR3, taken from reference TRBV9 and TRBJ2-7): DSGVTQTPKHLITATGQRVTLRCSPRSGDLSVYWYQQSLDQGLQFLIQYYNGEERAKGNILERFSAQQFPDLHSELNLSSLELGDSALYFCASSVGGPEQYFGPGTRLTVT.